The present T cell receptor (beta chain) was sequenced within a study of beta chain features in type 1 diabetes. Broader study findings: The similarity of naive, central memory and Treg TCRB repertoires appeared greater among patients than among healthy donors. Type 1 diabetes patients showed fewer insertions and more deletions at VDJ junctions. Any HLA-type effect on TCRB rearrangement remained unresolved here. With patients and controls alike, PCR might favor shorter templates to an equal degree.

This clone was detected only a few times. Antigen unknown. The junction and the germline gene differ at one end; a read error may be behind it. What was sequenced were expressed TCRB transcripts, since all of the isolated RNA had been reverse transcribed. Produced via immunoSEQ multiplex PCR; TCRdb's table is partial and in-frame only. The table lists under 400,000 clones, around 12% of them singletons. Germline lookup yields CDR1 SSHAT and CDR2 FNYEAQ (reference sequence). This CDR3 comprises 15 residues. The receptor was derived from a man aged 18 to 29 in good health. The chain employs TRBV7-7 and TRBJ2-1; 8 nucleotides agree with TRBD2. Sequencing was performed on naive CD4+ T cells from blood. This chain's CDR3 is CASSLQAGVGNEQFF. DNA of the CDR3: TGTGCTAGCAGCTTACAAGCGGGAGTGGGAAATGAGCAGTTCTTC.